The 27 T cell receptor beta chains reported below all come from one sample, sequenced in a study of cytotoxic CD8 clonotypes in ibrutinib-treated CLL. The method was immunoSEQ multiplex PCR; TCRdb's version includes in-frame clones alone and lacks a portion of them. The profile shows roughly 160,000 clones, 81% of them singletons. The specimen was PBMCs, collected after 12 months of ibrutinib treatment. These receptors all stem from a human donor with chronic lymphocytic leukemia.

This sequence joins TRBV14 and TRBJ2-4; 7 nucleotides match TRBD1. Trimming took 1 base from V and 0 from J; bases not matched to a gene: 6. The CDR3 has 17 amino acids. Per the germline V gene, CDR1 is SGHDN and CDR2 is FVKESK. The DNA for the CDR3 is TGTGCCAGCAGCCAAGCCGTGGGACAGCTAGCCAAAAACATTCAGTACTTC. The encoded protein is CASSQAVGQLAKNIQYF. Full variable domain (outside the CDR3, taken from reference TRBV14 and TRBJ2-4): EAGVTQFPSHSVIEKGQTVTLRCDPISGHDNLYWYRRVMGKEIKFLLHFVKESKQDESGMPNNRFLAERTGGTYSTLKVQPAELEDSGVYFCASSQAVGQLAKNIQYFGAGTRLSVL.

V gene TRBV27 combines with J gene TRBJ2-4; the D call may be TRBD1 or TRBD2 (5 bases each). The CDR3 is 14 amino acids. Trimming left V 3 bases short and J 1 base short, with 7 bases between. Germline V gene data show CDR1 as MNHEY and CDR2 as SMNVEV (reference sequence). For the CDR3, the DNA is TGTGCCAGCAGTTTTTGGGGGGCCAAAAACATTCAGTACTTC. It translates to CASSFWGAKNIQYF.

The table lists this clone with a few counts. Germline and junction disagree at one end, which may indicate a read error. The J gene is TRBJ1-1, the V gene TRBV20-1; D unresolved. The CDR3 is made up of 8 amino acids. Germline CDR1 is DFQATT and CDR2 is SNEGSKA (reference sequence). In DNA form, the CDR3 reads TGCAGTGCTACGACGCCAAGATTT. This sequence encodes CSATTPRF.

This rearrangement joins TRBV5-1 to TRBJ1-6, with D possibly being TRBD1 (6 bases). Germline CDR1 reads SGHRS; CDR2 reads YFSETQ. This CDR3 is 15 amino acids long. The germline V and J ends were trimmed by 4 bases and 7 bases, with 15 bases remaining between them. CDR3 in amino acids: CASSQTTTGNSPLHF. CDR3 coding DNA: TGCGCCAGCAGCCAAACCACGACAGGAAATTCACCCCTCCACTTT.

V is TRBV28 and J is TRBJ1-4; D gene uncertain. Germline values: CDR1 MDHEN, CDR2 SYDVKM. V was pared by 2 bases and J by 0 bases, with 4 bases between. This CDR3 has 14 residues. This CDR3 is CASSLASTNEKLFF. CDR3 coding DNA: TGTGCCAGCAGTTTAGCATCAACTAATGAAAAACTGTTTTTT.

This clone was seen a handful of times. The same CDR3 can be traced to other DNA sequences in this sample. The chain is built from TRBV7-2 and TRBJ1-1; TRBD1 might be the D (6 bases). Germline CDR1 and CDR2: SGHTA and FQGNSA. The germline V and J ends were trimmed by 4 bases and 1 base, with 10 bases remaining between them. The CDR3 consists of 14 residues. The CDR3 coding sequence is TGTGCCAGCAGCTATACGGACAGGAACACTGAAGCTTTCTTT. Translation: CASSYTDRNTEAFF. Complete variable domain (other parts from reference TRBV7-2 and TRBJ1-1): GAGVSQSPSNKVTEKGKDVELRCDPISGHTALYWYRQSLGQGLEFLIYFQGNSAPDKSGLPSDRFSAERTGGSVSTLTIQRTQQEDSAVYLCASSYTDRNTEAFFGQGTRLTVV.

This chain joins TRBV15 and TRBJ2-1; TRBD2 might be the D (5 bases). Looked up from germline, CDR1 is LNHNV and CDR2 is YYDKDF (reference sequence). The CDR3 is 18 amino acids. Trimming left V 0 bases short and J 0 bases short, with 15 bases between. CDR3 region: CATSRDLDAGLSYNEQFF. CDR3 bases: TGTGCCACCAGCAGAGATCTGGACGCGGGCCTCTCCTACAATGAGCAGTTCTTC. The variable domain in full, completed from reference TRBV15 and TRBJ2-1, reads DAMVIQNPRYQVTQFGKPVTLSCSQTLNHNVMYWYQQKSSQAPKLLFHYYDKDFNNEADTPDNFQSRRPNTSFCFLDIRSPGLGDTAMYLCATSRDLDAGLSYNEQFFGPGTRLTVL.

The genes are TRBV7-3 and TRBJ2-1; the D gene is possibly TRBD2 (6 bases). This CDR3 region has 15 residues. Trimming pared 2 bases from V and 4 bases from J, leaving 12 bases between. Germline assignment: CDR1 SGHTA and CDR2 FQGTGA. The CDR3 here is CASSLGLPPYNEQFF. Here the CDR3 DNA reads TGTGCCAGCAGCTTAGGACTACCCCCATACAATGAGCAGTTCTTC.

This rearrangement joins TRBV5-4 to TRBJ2-3; TRBD2 agrees at 9 bases. V dropped 7 bases and J dropped 0; count of bases not matched to a gene: 9. The germline V gene has CDR1 SGHNT and CDR2 YYREEE (reference sequence). This CDR3 spans 16 amino acids. The chain's CDR3 is CASGYGGGASTDTQYF. DNA of the CDR3: TGTGCCAGCGGGTACGGCGGGGGGGCTAGCACAGATACGCAGTATTTT.

This chain uses TRBV5-6 with TRBJ1-4; no firm D call. CDR3 length equals 15 residues. Germline lookup yields CDR1 SGHDT and CDR2 YYEEEE. The V end was cut by 1 base, the J end by 0 bases, with 7 bases between. CDR3 sequence reads: CASSLRQTTNEKLFF. The CDR3 DNA is TGTGCCAGCAGCTTGAGGCAAACAACTAATGAAAAACTGTTTTTT.

V is TRBV28 and J is TRBJ2-7, with TRBD2 as a possible D gene (5 bases). The CDR3 is made up of 16 amino acids. Trimming removed 3 bases at V and 2 bases at J, with 17 bases between. CDR1 is MDHEN and CDR2 is SYDVKM in the germline V gene. The CDR3 coding sequence is TGTGCCAGCAGTTTGAGCCACTCGGAGGATGCCTACGAGCAGTACTTC. It is translated as CASSLSHSEDAYEQYF.

V and J are TRBV10-3 and TRBJ2-7; the match to TRBD2 covers 13 bases. From germline, CDR1 is ENHRY and CDR2 SYGVKD. The CDR3 totals 14 residues. Unmatched junction bases numbered 1, after V lost 6 bases and J lost 2 bases. The CDR3 spells CAIRGTSGAYEQYF. The DNA of the CDR3 is TGTGCCATCAGGGGGACTAGCGGGGCCTACGAGCAGTACTTC.

The genes are TRBV4-3 and TRBJ1-5, with 7 bases identical to TRBD1. CDR3 length: 15 amino acids. The germline V gene has CDR1 LGHNA and CDR2 YSLEER. V gave up 0 bases and J gave up 4 bases; unmatched junction bases: 3. This CDR3 is CASSQEWTGNQPQHF. The DNA for the CDR3 is TGCGCCAGCAGCCAAGAATGGACAGGTAATCAGCCCCAGCATTTT.

The chain carries TRBV6-5 and TRBJ2-1; possibly TRBD1 or TRBD2 for D (7 bases each). Germline lookup yields CDR1 MNHEY and CDR2 SVGAGI. The V gene lost 4 bases and the J gene lost 9 bases, with 22 bases spanning the gap. The CDR3 consists of 16 residues. The CDR3 coding sequence is TGTGCCAGCAGTTCTTGGGGAGGGACAGCTATTATTGAGCAGTTCTTC. Translating gives CASSSWGGTAIIEQFF.

The J gene is TRBJ2-3, the V gene TRBV7-2; 7 bases agree with TRBD2. V was clipped by 3 bases and J by 8 bases; unmatched bases: 2. The CDR3 runs to 12 residues. Germline assignment: CDR1 SGHTA and CDR2 FQGNSA. The chain's CDR3 is CASSLTSPTQYF. As DNA, the CDR3 is TGTGCCAGCAGCTTGACTAGCCCTACGCAGTATTTT.

The chain joins TRBV4-3 to TRBJ2-1; weak D call: TRBD2 (5 bases). The germline V gene has CDR1 LGHNA and CDR2 YSLEER. This CDR3 region has 14 residues. Trimming stripped 0 bases from V and 10 bases from J, with 13 bases between. This CDR3 is CASSQDTGLYEQFF. The CDR3, as DNA: TGCGCCAGCAGCCAAGATACGGGATTATACGAGCAGTTCTTC.

The CDR3 DNA sequence: TGCGCCAGCAGCGACTCCGGGACTAGCACCGGGGAGCTGTTTTTT. Amino acids: CASSDSGTSTGELFF. The genes are TRBV5-1 and TRBJ2-2; 8 bases are shared with TRBD2. The CDR3 sequence is 15 residues long. Germline-derived CDR1 and CDR2 are SGHRS and YFSETQ. Germline trimming cut 4 bases from V and 4 bases from J; bases unmatched to any gene: 6. Combining the CDR3 with reference TRBV5-1 and TRBJ2-2 gives the whole variable domain KAGVTQTPRYLIKTRGQQVTLSCSPISGHRSVSWYQQTPGQGLQFLFEYFSETQRNKGNFPGRFSGRQFSNSRSEMNVSTLELGDSALYLCASSDSGTSTGELFFGEGSRLTVL.

CDR3 nucleotides: TGTGCCAGCAGCATAGGACTAGCGGGAGGGCAAGAGACCCAGTACTTC. As protein: CASSIGLAGGQETQYF. The rearrangement uses TRBV5-4 and TRBJ2-5; TRBD2 matches 15 bases. The junction had 3 bases not matched to a gene; V was cut back by 4 bases and J by 2 bases. Germline CDR1 is SGHNT and CDR2 is YYREEE (reference sequence). The CDR3 has 16 amino acids.

The genes are TRBV28 and TRBJ2-3; D uncertain. With 5 bases removed from V and 2 bases from J, the gap between germline ends came to 5 bases. The CDR3 loop spans 12 amino acids. The germline V gene has CDR1 MDHEN and CDR2 SYDVKM. This CDR3 is CASSGDTDTQYF. CDR3 nucleotide sequence: TGTGCCAGCAGTGGGGACACAGATACGCAGTATTTT.

This chain uses TRBV27 with TRBJ1-2; TRBD1 aligns across 12 bases. Germline CDR1 is MNHEY and CDR2 is SMNVEV (reference sequence). The CDR3 totals 15 residues. V was clipped by 4 bases and J by 8 bases; unmatched bases: 8. CDR3: CASSSAGTGGWGYTF. The CDR3 DNA reads as TGTGCCAGCAGTTCCGCCGGGACAGGGGGCTGGGGCTACACCTTC.

This clone was found a few times. The J gene is TRBJ1-1, the V gene TRBV11-2; 9 nucleotides line up with TRBD1. Germline V lookup: CDR1 SGHAT, CDR2 FQNNGV. After removal of 5 bases from V and 6 bases from J, the junction contained 7 bases not matched to a gene. The CDR3 has 14 residues. The CDR3 DNA is TGTGCCAGCAGCGGGACAGGGCGTCTGGCTGAAGCTTTCTTT. This translates into CASSGTGRLAEAFF.

The rearrangement uses TRBV14 and TRBJ1-5; no firm D call. The V and J ends lost 4 bases and 4 bases respectively, with 5 bases between them. Germline V gene lookup returns CDR1 SGHDN and CDR2 FVKESK. The CDR3 extends over 12 amino acids. CDR3 nucleotide sequence: TGTGCCAGCAGCCGTGAAAATCAGCCCCAGCATTTT. Its protein product is CASSRENQPQHF.

This clone was seen a single time. The J gene is TRBJ2-1, the V gene TRBV6-5; a weak D match, TRBD1 (5 bases). The V end was cut by 7 bases, the J end by 13 bases, with 14 bases between. The CDR3 length is 11 residues. Per germline, CDR1 MNHEY and CDR2 SVGAGI. The CDR3 DNA is TGTGCCAGCACCTCGTCCGGACATCAGTTCTTC. Protein sequence: CASTSSGHQFF.

The chain employs TRBV7-2 and TRBJ1-6, with 7 bases identical to TRBD1. Germline loops: CDR1 SGHTA, CDR2 FQGNSA. There are 15 residues in the CDR3. V lost 1 base to trimming and J lost 11 bases; unmatched junction nucleotides: 8. This CDR3 reads CASSLGVPGGPPLHF. DNA of the CDR3: TGTGCCAGCAGCTTAGGGGTTCCAGGGGGTCCACCCCTCCACTTT.

There are a few counts of this clone. The chain uses TRBV29-1 and TRBJ1-1, with no clear D. This CDR3 spans 11 amino acids. Between the trimmed V and J ends, which lost 5 bases and 3 bases, there was a span of 7 bases. Germline assignment: CDR1 SQVTM and CDR2 ANQGSEA. The CDR3 sequence is CSVSGYTEAFF. In DNA, the CDR3 is TGCAGCGTTAGCGGGTACACTGAAGCTTTCTTT. Together with reference TRBV29-1 and TRBJ1-1, the CDR3 gives the full variable domain: SAVISQKPSRDICQRGTSLTIQCQVDSQVTMMFWYRQQPGQSLTLIATANQGSEATYESGFVIDKFPISRPNLTFSTLTVSNMSPEDSSIYLCSVSGYTEAFFGQGTRLTVV.

The rearrangement links TRBV10-2 to TRBJ2-2; TRBD1 aligns across 9 bases. The ends lost 3 bases at V and 5 bases at J; junction bases unmatched: 10. CDR1 is WSHSY, CDR2 SAAADI, per germline. The CDR3 has 17 residues. The CDR3 protein is CASSERIGGTGTGELFF. CDR3 sequence (DNA): TGCGCCAGCAGTGAACGGATAGGGGGGACAGGGACCGGGGAGCTGTTTTTT.

In nucleotides, the CDR3 is TGTGCCAGTAAAGAGAGGAGAAACTATGGCTACACCTTC. The encoded protein is CASKERRNYGYTF. The chain recombines TRBV19 with TRBJ1-2; D call uncertain. Germline V CDR1 and CDR2: LNHDA, SQIVND (reference sequence). This CDR3 has 13 residues. Deletions cut 7 bases from V and 2 bases from J, with 11 bases between.